Reported below is one T cell receptor (beta chain). The record originates from a study of blood T cell repertoires in COVID-19. As for the study in general: Some COVID-19 samples were acute and others convalescent; all came from the United States, Italy and Spain. PBMCs, B-cell-depleted T cells, or T cells provided the cDNA or gDNA that made up the material.

How the authors handled the data: Reference gene primer amplification gave estimated nucleated cell counts. Here immunoSEQ multiplex PCR was the method, and the copy in TCRdb shows in-frame clones only, minus some. D and trimming were read from the DNA, whereas the V and J calls and clone size are those reported in that table. Here the sample spans 45,000 to 50,000 clones, about 83% being singletons. V shed 5 bases and J shed 7 bases, with 17 bases lying between them. The germline V gene has CDR1 SGHAT and CDR2 FQNNGV. CDR3 size: 15 residues. Material: peripheral blood. This TCR derives from a woman aged 55-70 years with acute or convalescent COVID-19. J is TRBJ2-2 and V is TRBV11-2, with a tentative D call TRBD1 (6 bases). The CDR3 spells CASSPWGRSLGELFF. CDR3 nucleotide sequence: TGTGCCAGCAGCCCCTGGGGGCGCAGCCTCGGGGAGCTGTTTTTT. Combining the CDR3 with reference TRBV11-2 and TRBJ2-2 gives the whole variable domain EAGVAQSPRYKIIEKRQSVAFWCNPISGHATLYWYQQILGQGPKLLIQFQNNGVVDDSQLPKDRFSAERLKGVDSTLKIQPAKLEDSAVYLCASSPWGRSLGELFFGEGSRLTVL.